What follows describes a single T cell receptor beta chain. Profiling relied on immunoSEQ multiplex PCR, and the TCRdb table lists in-frame clones only, not all of them. The top ten hold 9.5% to 12% of the sample, which has 70,000 to 85,000 clones, about 93% seen once. The data were obtained in a study of OX40 agonist ivuxolimab in advanced cancers. Across the study: The study enrolled dose-escalation patients with hepatocellular carcinoma, melanoma, renal cell or head and neck cancer.

Material: CD4+ or CD8+ T cells sorted from blood, obtained in a trial of the OX40 agonist ivuxolimab. The sequence was obtained from an adult with an advanced solid tumor such as melanoma, head and neck, liver or kidney cancer.

CDR3 protein: CASSSTDSSYEQYF. CDR3 in DNA: TGTGCCAGCAGCTCCACGGACAGCTCCTACGAGCAGTACTTC. This chain joins TRBV7-9 and TRBJ2-7, with a weak D call TRBD1 (6 bases). The germline V gene has CDR1 SEHNR and CDR2 FQNEAQ (reference sequence). The CDR3 sequence is 14 residues long. Trimming pared 4 bases from V and 0 bases from J, leaving 10 bases between.